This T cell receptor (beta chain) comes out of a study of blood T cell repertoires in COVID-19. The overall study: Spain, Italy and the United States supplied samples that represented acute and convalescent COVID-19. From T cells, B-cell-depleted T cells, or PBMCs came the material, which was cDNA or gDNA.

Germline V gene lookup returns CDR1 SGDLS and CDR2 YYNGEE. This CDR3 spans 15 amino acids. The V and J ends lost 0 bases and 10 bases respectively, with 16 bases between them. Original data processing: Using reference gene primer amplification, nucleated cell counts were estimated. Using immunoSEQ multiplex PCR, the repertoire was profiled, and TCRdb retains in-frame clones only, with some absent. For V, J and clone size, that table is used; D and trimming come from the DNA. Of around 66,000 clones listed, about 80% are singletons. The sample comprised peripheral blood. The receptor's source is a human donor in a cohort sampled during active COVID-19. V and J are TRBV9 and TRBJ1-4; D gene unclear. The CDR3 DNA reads TGTGCCAGCAGCGTAGCCAACAGTGCCGATGCAAAACTGTTTTTT. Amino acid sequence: CASSVANSADAKLFF.